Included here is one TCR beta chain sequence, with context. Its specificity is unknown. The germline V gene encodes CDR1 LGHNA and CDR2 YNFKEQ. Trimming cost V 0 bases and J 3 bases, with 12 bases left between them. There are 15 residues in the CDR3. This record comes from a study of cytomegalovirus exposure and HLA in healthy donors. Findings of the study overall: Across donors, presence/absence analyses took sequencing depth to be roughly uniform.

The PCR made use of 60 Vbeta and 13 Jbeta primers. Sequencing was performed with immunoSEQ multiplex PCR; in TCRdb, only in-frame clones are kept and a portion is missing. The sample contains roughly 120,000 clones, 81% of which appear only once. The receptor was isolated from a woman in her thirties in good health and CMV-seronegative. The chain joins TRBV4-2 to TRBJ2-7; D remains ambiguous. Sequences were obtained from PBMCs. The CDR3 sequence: CASSQERSDLYEQYF. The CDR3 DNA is TGTGCCAGCAGCCAAGAGAGGAGTGATCTCTACGAGCAGTACTTC.